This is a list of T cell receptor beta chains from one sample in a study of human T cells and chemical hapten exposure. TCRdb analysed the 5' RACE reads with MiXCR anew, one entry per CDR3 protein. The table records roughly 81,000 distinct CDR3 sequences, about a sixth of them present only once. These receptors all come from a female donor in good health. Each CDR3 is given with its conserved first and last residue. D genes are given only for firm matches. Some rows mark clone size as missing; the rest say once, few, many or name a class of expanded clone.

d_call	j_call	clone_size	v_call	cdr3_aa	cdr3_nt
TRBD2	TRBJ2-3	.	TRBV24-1	CATSDYKRGAPDTQYF	TGTGCCACCAGTGATTATAAGCGGGGAGCCCCAGATACGCAGTATTTT
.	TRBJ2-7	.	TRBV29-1	CSVSTPTPSSYEQYF	TGCAGCGTTTCGACCCCAACTCCAAGCTCCTACGAGCAGTACTTC
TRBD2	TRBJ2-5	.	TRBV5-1	CASSLAGTTQETQYF	TGCGCCAGCAGCTTGGCGGGGACTACCCAAGAGACCCAGTACTTC
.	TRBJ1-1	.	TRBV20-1	CSAPGRSDEAFF	TGCAGTGCTCCCGGACGGTCAGATGAAGCTTTCTTT
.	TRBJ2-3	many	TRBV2	CASSERIQRRTDTQYF	TGTGCCAGCAGTGAGAGGATACAGCGGCGCACAGATACGCAGTATTTT
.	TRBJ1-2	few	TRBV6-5	CASSPGGGFYGYTF	TGTGCCAGCAGTCCGGGCGGGGGGTTCTATGGCTACACCTTC
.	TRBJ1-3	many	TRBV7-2	CASSPGGGLPGNTIYF	TGTGCCAGCAGCCCGGGGGGGGGCTTACCTGGAAACACCATATATTTT
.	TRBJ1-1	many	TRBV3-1	CASSSKSTSTEAFF	TGTGCCAGCAGCTCAAAGAGTACGAGCACTGAAGCTTTCTTT
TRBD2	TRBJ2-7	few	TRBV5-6	CASSLGLRDYSYEQYF	TGTGCCAGCAGCTTGGGGCTCCGGGACTACTCCTACGAGCAGTACTTC
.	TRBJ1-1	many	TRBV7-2	CASSLVGGYTEAFF	TGTGCCAGCAGCTTAGTTGGGGGCTACACTGAAGCTTTCTTT
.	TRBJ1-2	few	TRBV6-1	CASSEAGREADGYTF	TGTGCCAGCAGTGAAGCGGGCAGGGAGGCTGATGGCTACACCTTC